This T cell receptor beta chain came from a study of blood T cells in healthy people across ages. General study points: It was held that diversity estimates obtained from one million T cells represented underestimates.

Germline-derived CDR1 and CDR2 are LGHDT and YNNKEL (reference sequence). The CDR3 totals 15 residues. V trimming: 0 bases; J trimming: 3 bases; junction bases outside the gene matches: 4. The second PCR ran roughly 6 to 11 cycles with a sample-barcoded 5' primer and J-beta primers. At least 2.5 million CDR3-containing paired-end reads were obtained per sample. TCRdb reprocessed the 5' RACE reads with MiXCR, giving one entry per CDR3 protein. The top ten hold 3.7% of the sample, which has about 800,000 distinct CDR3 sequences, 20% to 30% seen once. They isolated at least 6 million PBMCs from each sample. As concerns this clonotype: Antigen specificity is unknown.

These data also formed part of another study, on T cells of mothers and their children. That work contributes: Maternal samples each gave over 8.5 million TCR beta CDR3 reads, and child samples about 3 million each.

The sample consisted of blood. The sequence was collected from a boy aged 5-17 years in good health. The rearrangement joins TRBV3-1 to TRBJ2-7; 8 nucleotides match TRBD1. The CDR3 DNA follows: TGTGCCAGCAGCCAAGAGACAGGGGCTGACTACGAGCAGTACTTC. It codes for CASSQETGADYEQYF.